This T cell receptor beta chain is drawn from a study of shared clonotypes between healthy human individuals. The V end was cut by 6 bases, the J end by 2 bases, with 10 bases between. From germline, CDR1 is ENHRY and CDR2 SYGVKD. This CDR3 has 14 residues. Donation came from healthy HIV-negative adults that had no recent acute infections or vaccinations. In regard to this clone: What it binds is unknown.

On sorted subsets, replicate PCRs used 150 to 250 ng DNA, or about 33,000 T cell genomes. The repertoire was sequenced with immunoSEQ multiplex PCR; TCRdb's copy has only in-frame clones and lacks some. The sample shows 2 million to 2.5 million clones, 90% to 97% of them seen only once. Whole-study findings and limits: Non-shared clonotypes displayed generation probabilities falling below those of clonotypes present in all four donors.

The J gene is TRBJ2-2, the V gene TRBV10-3; D might be TRBD1 or TRBD2, each matching 5 bases. This clonotype was sampled from a man aged 18 to 30 in good health. The material sequenced was naive CD4+ T cells sorted from blood. Subset in this sample: CD45RA+ positively selected. CDR3 bases: TGTGCCATCAGCCGGGACCCTAACACCGGGGAGCTGTTTTTT. Translating it yields CAISRDPNTGELFF.